This T cell receptor (beta chain) was found in a study of blood T cell repertoires in COVID-19. Clones were sequenced by immunoSEQ multiplex PCR, and TCRdb holds only the in-frame ones, with some missing. The data contain under 90,000 clones, about 73% of them singletons. Germline loops: CDR1 SGHRS, CDR2 YFSETQ. The germline V and J ends were trimmed by 4 bases and 4 bases, with 12 bases remaining between them. CDR3 length: 14 amino acids. The material sequenced was peripheral blood. This chain uses TRBV5-1 with TRBJ1-5; D remains ambiguous. The receptor's source is a man aged 45-60 years with active or convalescent COVID-19. The CDR3 protein is CASSPGRGNQPQHF. The CDR3 coding sequence is TGCGCCAGCAGCCCGGGTCGGGGTAATCAGCCCCAGCATTTT.